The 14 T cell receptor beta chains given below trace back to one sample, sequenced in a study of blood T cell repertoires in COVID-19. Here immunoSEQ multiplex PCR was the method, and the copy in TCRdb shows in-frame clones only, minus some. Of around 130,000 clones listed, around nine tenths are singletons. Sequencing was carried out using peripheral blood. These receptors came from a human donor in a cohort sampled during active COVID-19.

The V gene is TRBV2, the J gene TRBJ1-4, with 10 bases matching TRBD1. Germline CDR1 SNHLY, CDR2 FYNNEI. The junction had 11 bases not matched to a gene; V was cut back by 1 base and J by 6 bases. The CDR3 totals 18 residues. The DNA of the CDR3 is TGTGCCAGCAGTGAAGTTGAGACAGGGGGCGTTTGGGATGAAAAACTGTTTTTT. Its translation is CASSEVETGGVWDEKLFF. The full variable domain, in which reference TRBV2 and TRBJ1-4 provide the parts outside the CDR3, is EPEVTQTPSHQVTQMGQEVILRCVPISNHLYFYWYRQILGQKVEFLVSFYNNEISEKSEIFDDQFSVERPDGSNFTLKIRSTKLEDSAMYFCASSEVETGGVWDEKLFFGSGTQLSVL.

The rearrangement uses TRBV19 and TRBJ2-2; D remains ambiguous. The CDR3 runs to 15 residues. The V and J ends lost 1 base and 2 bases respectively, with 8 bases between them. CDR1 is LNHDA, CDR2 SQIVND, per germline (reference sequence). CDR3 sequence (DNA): TGTGCCAGTAGTATAGTAGCCAGCAACACCGGGGAGCTGTTTTTT. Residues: CASSIVASNTGELFF.

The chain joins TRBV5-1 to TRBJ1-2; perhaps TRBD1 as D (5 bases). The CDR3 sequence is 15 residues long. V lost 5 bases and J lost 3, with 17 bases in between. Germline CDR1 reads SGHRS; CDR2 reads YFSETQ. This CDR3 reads CASSPVGGADYGYTF. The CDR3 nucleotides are TGCGCCAGCAGTCCGGTGGGGGGAGCTGACTATGGCTACACCTTC. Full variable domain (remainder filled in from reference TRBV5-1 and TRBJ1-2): KAGVTQTPRYLIKTRGQQVTLSCSPISGHRSVSWYQQTPGQGLQFLFEYFSETQRNKGNFPGRFSGRQFSNSRSEMNVSTLELGDSALYLCASSPVGGADYGYTFGSGTRLTVV.

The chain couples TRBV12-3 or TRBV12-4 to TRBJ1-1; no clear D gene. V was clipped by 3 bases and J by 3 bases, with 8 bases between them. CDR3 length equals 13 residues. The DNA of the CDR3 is TGTGCCAGCAGTTTTTGGTCGGACACTGAAGCTTTCTTT. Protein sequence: CASSFWSDTEAFF.

CDR3 bases: TGCGCCAGCAGCTCGATACAGGGGGCGGAAGGCTACACCTTC. The encoded protein is CASSSIQGAEGYTF. The J gene is TRBJ1-2, the V gene TRBV5-1; 9 positions agree with TRBD1. Germline V gene lookup returns CDR1 SGHRS and CDR2 YFSETQ. V was clipped by 3 bases and J by 8 bases; unmatched bases: 8. This CDR3 is 14 amino acids long.

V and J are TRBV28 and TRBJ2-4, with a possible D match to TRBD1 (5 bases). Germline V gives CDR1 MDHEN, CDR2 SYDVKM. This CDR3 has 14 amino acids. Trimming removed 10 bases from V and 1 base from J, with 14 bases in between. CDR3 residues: CAISRAGAKNIQYF. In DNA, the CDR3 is TGTGCCATCTCCAGGGCCGGGGCCAAAAACATTCAGTACTTC.

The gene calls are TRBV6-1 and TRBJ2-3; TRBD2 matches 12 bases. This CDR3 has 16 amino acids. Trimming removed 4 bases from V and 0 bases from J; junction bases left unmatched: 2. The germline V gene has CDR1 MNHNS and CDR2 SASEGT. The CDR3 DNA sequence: TGTGCCAGCAGTGCCGGACTAGCGGGGAGCACAGATACGCAGTATTTT. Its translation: CASSAGLAGSTDTQYF.

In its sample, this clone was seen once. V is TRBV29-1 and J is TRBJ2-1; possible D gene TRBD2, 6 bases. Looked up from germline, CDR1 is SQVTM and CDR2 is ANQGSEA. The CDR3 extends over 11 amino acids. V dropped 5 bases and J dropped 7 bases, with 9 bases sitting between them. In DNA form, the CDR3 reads TGCAGCGTTCTGGGGGGTAATGAGCAGTTCTTC. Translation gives CSVLGGNEQFF.

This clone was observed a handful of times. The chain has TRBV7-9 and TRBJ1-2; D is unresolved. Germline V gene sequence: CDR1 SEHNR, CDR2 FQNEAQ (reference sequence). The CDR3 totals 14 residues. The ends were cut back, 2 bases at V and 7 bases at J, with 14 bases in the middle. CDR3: CASSLSAGLSGYTF. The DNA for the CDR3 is TGTGCCAGCAGCTTATCGGCAGGCTTGTCTGGCTACACCTTC.

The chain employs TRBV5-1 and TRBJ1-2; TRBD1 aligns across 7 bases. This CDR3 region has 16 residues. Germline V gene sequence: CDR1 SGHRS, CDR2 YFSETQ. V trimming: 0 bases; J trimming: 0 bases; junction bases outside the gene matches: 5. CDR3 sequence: CASSLGQGWANYGYTF. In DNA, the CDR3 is TGCGCCAGCAGCTTGGGACAGGGTTGGGCTAACTATGGCTACACCTTC.

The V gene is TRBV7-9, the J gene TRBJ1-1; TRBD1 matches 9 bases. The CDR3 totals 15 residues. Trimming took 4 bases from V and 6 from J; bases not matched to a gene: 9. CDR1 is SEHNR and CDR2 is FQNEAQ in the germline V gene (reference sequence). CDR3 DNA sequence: TGTGCCAGCAGCTCCCCCGGGACAGGGAAACCTGAAGCTTTCTTT. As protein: CASSSPGTGKPEAFF.

The DNA for the CDR3 is TGCGCCAGCAGCCCTGACACCTCGAACACTGAAGCTTTCTTT. This encodes CASSPDTSNTEAFF. The V and J genes are TRBV5-1 and TRBJ1-1, with no clear D. The CDR3 length is 14 residues. V lost 4 bases, J lost 1 base, and 11 bases lay in between. Per the germline V gene, CDR1 is SGHRS and CDR2 is YFSETQ. Full variable domain (outside the CDR3, taken from reference TRBV5-1 and TRBJ1-1): KAGVTQTPRYLIKTRGQQVTLSCSPISGHRSVSWYQQTPGQGLQFLFEYFSETQRNKGNFPGRFSGRQFSNSRSEMNVSTLELGDSALYLCASSPDTSNTEAFFGQGTRLTVV.

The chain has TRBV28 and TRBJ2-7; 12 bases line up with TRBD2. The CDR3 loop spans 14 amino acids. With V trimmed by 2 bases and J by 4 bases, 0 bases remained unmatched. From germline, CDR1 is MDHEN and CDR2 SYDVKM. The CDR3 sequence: CASSLLAGGYEQYF. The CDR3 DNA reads TGTGCCAGCAGTTTACTAGCGGGGGGGTACGAGCAGTACTTC. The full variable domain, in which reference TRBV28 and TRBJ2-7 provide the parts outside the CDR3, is DVKVTQSSRYLVKRTGEKVFLECVQDMDHENMFWYRQDPGLGLRLIYFSYDVKMKEKGDIPEGYSVSREKKERFSLILESASTNQTSMYLCASSLLAGGYEQYFGPGTRLTVT.

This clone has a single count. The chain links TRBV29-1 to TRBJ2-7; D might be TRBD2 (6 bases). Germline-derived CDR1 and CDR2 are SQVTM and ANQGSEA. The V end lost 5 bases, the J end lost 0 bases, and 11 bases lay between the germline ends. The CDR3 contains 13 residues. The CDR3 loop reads CSVLDGSSYEQYF. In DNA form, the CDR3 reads TGCAGCGTTCTGGACGGGAGCTCCTACGAGCAGTACTTC.